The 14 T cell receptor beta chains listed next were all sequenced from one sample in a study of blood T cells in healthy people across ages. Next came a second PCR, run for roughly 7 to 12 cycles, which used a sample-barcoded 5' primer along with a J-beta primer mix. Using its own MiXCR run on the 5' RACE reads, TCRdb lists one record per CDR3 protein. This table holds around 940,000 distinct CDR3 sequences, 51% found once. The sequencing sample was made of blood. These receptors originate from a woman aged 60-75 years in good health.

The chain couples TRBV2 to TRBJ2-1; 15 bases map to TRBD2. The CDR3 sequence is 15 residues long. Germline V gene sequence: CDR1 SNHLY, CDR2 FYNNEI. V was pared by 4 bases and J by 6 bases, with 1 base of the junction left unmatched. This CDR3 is CASSVGLAGGNEQFF. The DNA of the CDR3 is TGTGCCAGCAGTGTGGGACTAGCGGGGGGCAATGAGCAGTTCTTC.

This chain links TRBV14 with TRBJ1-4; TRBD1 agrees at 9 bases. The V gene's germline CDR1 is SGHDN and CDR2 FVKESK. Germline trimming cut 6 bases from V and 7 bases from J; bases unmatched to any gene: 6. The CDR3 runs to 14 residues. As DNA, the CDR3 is TGTGCCAGCAGGGGGACAGGGAAGTTTGAAAAACTGTTTTTT. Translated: CASRGTGKFEKLFF. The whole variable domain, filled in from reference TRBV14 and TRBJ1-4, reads EAGVTQFPSHSVIEKGQTVTLRCDPISGHDNLYWYRRVMGKEIKFLLHFVKESKQDESGMPNNRFLAERTGGTYSTLKVQPAELEDSGVYFCASRGTGKFEKLFFGSGTQLSVL.

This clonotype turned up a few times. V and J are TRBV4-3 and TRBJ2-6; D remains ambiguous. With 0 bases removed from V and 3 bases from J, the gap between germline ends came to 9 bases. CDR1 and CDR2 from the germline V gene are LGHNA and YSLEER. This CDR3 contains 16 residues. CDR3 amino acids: CASSQDWVIGANVLTF. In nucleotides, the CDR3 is TGCGCCAGCAGCCAAGATTGGGTCATTGGGGCCAACGTCCTGACTTTC.

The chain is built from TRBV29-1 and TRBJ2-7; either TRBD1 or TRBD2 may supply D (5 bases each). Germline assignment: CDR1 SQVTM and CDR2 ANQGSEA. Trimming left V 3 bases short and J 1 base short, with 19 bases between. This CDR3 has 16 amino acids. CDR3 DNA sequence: TGCAGCGTTGAGGGAATTCTGGGACGGGTGTCCTACGAGCAGTACTTC. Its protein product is CSVEGILGRVSYEQYF.

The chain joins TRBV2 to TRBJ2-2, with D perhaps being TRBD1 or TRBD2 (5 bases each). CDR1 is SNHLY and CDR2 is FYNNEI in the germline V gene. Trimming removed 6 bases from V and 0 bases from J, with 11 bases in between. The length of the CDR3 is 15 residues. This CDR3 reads CASRYGASNTGELFF. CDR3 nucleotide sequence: TGTGCCAGCAGATACGGGGCTTCGAACACCGGGGAGCTGTTTTTT.

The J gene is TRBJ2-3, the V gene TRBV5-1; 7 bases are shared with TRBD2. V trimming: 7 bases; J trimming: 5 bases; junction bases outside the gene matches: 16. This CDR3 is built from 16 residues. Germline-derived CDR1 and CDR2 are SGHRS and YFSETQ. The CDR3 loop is CASGSPRAGLQDTQYF. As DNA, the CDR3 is TGCGCCAGCGGTTCACCGCGAGCGGGATTGCAAGATACGCAGTATTTT.

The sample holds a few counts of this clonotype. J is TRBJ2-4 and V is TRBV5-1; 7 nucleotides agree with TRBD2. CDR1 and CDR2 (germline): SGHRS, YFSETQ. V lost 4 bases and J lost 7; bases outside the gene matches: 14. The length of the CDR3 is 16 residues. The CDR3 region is CASSNHRPGLRNIQYF. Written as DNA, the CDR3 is TGCGCCAGCAGCAACCACCGTCCGGGACTAAGGAACATTCAGTACTTC.

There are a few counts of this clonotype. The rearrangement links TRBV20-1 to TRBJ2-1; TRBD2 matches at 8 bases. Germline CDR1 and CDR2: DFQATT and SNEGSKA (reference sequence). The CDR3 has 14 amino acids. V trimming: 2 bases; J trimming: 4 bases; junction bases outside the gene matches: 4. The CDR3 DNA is TGCAGTGCTAGAACCGGGAGGGCGTACAATGAGCAGTTCTTC. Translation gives CSARTGRAYNEQFF.

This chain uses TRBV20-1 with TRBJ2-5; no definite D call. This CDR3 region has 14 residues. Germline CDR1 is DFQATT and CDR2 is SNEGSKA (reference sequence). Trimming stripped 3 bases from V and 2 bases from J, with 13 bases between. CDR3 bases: TGCAGTGCTAGTTCTACTTCCAATCAAGAGACCCAGTACTTC. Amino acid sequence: CSASSTSNQETQYF.

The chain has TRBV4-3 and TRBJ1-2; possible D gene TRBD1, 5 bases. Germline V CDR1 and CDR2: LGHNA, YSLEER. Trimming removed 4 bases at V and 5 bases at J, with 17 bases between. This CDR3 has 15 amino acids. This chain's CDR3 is CASSLRREAWYGYTF. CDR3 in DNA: TGCGCCAGCAGCCTCCGCAGGGAAGCTTGGTATGGCTACACCTTC.

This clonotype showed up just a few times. The CDR3 DNA is TGTGCCAGCAGTACGTACTACGGGGAGCAGTTCTTC. Translating gives CASSTYYGEQFF. The chain joins TRBV28 to TRBJ2-1, with D unresolved. Germline V lookup: CDR1 MDHEN, CDR2 SYDVKM. The CDR3 runs to 12 residues. The V end lost 5 bases, the J end lost 10 bases, and 12 bases lay between the germline ends.

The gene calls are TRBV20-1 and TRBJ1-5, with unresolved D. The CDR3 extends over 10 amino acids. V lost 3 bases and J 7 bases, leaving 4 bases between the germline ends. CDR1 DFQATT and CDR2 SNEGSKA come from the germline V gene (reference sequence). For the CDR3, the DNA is TGCAGTGCTAGTCAGCAGCCCCAGCATTTT. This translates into CSASQQPQHF.

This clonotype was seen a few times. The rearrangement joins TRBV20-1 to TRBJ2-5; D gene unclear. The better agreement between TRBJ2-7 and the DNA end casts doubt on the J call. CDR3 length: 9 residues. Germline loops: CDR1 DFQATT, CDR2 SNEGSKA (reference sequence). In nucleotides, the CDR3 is TGCAGTGCTCTTAACGAGCAGTACTTC. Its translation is CSALNEQYF.

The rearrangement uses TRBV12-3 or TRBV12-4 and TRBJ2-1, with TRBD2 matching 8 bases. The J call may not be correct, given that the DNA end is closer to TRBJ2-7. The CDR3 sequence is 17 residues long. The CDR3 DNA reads TGTGCCAGCAGTTTAGAAGGTAGCGGGATCCTCGCCTACGAGCAGTACTTC. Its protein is CASSLEGSGILAYEQYF.